Shown below are 29 T cell receptor beta chains from a single sample sequenced in a study of long-term antiretroviral therapy in people with HIV. Survey level was the resolution at which the v3.0 immunoSEQ assay ran. TCRdb's table, derived via immunoSEQ multiplex PCR, lists solely in-frame clones and lacks some. Of some 27,000 clones detected, 60% to 80% appear once; the ten largest clones hold around 10%. The sample consisted of unsorted PBMCs, taken 2.1 years after starting antiretroviral therapy. The receptors originated from a man under 40 with HIV.

The chain couples TRBV5-8 to TRBJ2-5; no definite D call. The CDR3 consists of 17 residues. Trimming left V 0 bases short and J 1 base short, with 16 bases between. Germline-derived CDR1 and CDR2 are SGHTS and YDEGEE. CDR3: CASSLVRSALSQETQYF. The DNA of the CDR3 is TGTGCCAGCAGCTTGGTACGGTCAGCGTTGTCCCAAGAGACCCAGTACTTC.

CDR3 coding DNA: TGTGCCAGCAGCGCCCCGGGCGGGGAGCTGTTTTTT. Translating it yields CASSAPGGELFF. The chain links TRBV7-9 to TRBJ2-2; D remains ambiguous. The CDR3 is 12 residues long. The V end lost 5 bases, the J end lost 7 bases, and 8 bases lay between the germline ends. Per the germline V gene, CDR1 is SEHNR and CDR2 is FQNEAQ (reference sequence).

The chain joins TRBV7-2 to TRBJ2-5; 14 nucleotides align to TRBD2. Germline V gene sequence: CDR1 SGHTA, CDR2 FQGNSA. The CDR3 is 17 residues long. V trimming: 1 base; J trimming: 5 bases; junction bases outside the gene matches: 6. CDR3 in DNA: TGTGCCAGCAGCTTAGTGGGGACTAGCGGGGGATTTGAGACCCAGTACTTC. Translation gives CASSLVGTSGGFETQYF.

This clone came up a few times. The chain uses TRBV6-1 and TRBJ2-7; TRBD2 matches at 9 bases. The CDR3 covers 13 residues. The V gene's germline CDR1 is MNHNS and CDR2 SASEGT. After removal of 6 bases from V and 2 bases from J, the junction contained 2 bases not matched to a gene. The CDR3 nucleotides read TGTGCCAGCAGGGCGGGAGGGGCCTACGAGCAGTACTTC. This translates into CASRAGGAYEQYF.

The V and J genes are TRBV6-5 and TRBJ2-5; D gene ambiguous. Germline assignment: CDR1 MNHEY and CDR2 SVGAGI. Trimming removed 6 bases from V and 0 bases from J, with 11 bases in between. This CDR3 contains 14 residues. This chain's CDR3 is CASSNTAHQETQYF. The CDR3 DNA reads TGTGCCAGCAGCAACACGGCGCACCAAGAGACCCAGTACTTC.

The chain links TRBV15 to TRBJ1-2; perhaps TRBD1 as D (6 bases). CDR3 length: 13 amino acids. The germline gives CDR1 LNHNV, CDR2 YYDKDF (reference sequence). V was pared by 5 bases and J by 5 bases, with 12 bases between. Here the CDR3 DNA reads TGTGCCACCAGCGGGCAGGGGCAGTATGGCTACACCTTC. As protein: CATSGQGQYGYTF.

V gene TRBV4-1 combines with J gene TRBJ2-1, with 14 bases lining up with TRBD2. The CDR3 contains 18 residues. Germline V gene sequence: CDR1 MGHRA, CDR2 YSYEKL. V lost 2 bases to trimming and J lost 8 bases; unmatched junction nucleotides: 11. The CDR3 sequence: CASSQRSGTSGGGHEQFF. The DNA of the CDR3 is TGCGCCAGCAGCCAACGGTCCGGGACTAGCGGGGGAGGGCATGAGCAGTTCTTC.

The chain links TRBV5-4 to TRBJ2-1; D may match TRBD1 or TRBD2 (5 bases each). Germline CDR1 SGHNT, CDR2 YYREEE (reference sequence). CDR3 size: 14 residues. V gave up 4 bases and J gave up 2 bases, with 10 bases separating them. The chain's CDR3 is CASSGEGPYNEQFF. Here the CDR3 DNA reads TGTGCCAGCAGCGGAGAGGGACCCTACAATGAGCAGTTCTTC.

This clone was observed a single time. The chain is built from TRBV15 and TRBJ1-5; weak D call: TRBD1 (5 bases). With 0 bases removed from V and 3 bases from J, the gap between germline ends came to 15 bases. Germline V gives CDR1 LNHNV, CDR2 YYDKDF (reference sequence). This CDR3 has 17 residues. The CDR3 here is CATSRDRPGRLNQPQHF. The CDR3 region has the DNA TGTGCCACCAGCAGAGATCGGCCAGGGAGGCTCAATCAGCCCCAGCATTTT.

This clone was detected only once. The chain has TRBV30 and TRBJ1-1, with D perhaps TRBD1 (5 bases). The V gene lost 7 bases and the J gene lost 5 bases, with 11 bases spanning the gap. The CDR3 contains 11 residues. The germline V gene encodes CDR1 GTSNPN and CDR2 SVGIG (reference sequence). The CDR3 coding sequence is TGTGCCTTCCACAGGAAAACTGAAGCTTTCTTT. This encodes CAFHRKTEAFF.

This chain connects TRBV11-1 to TRBJ2-3, with 10 bases that match TRBD2. CDR1 SGHAT and CDR2 FQDESV come from the germline V gene (reference sequence). Losses at the gene ends were 0 bases for V and 1 base for J; bases not matched to a gene: 1. The CDR3 sequence is 16 residues long. The CDR3 DNA follows: TGTGCCAGCAGCTTAGCGCTAGCGGGAGGCACAGATACGCAGTATTTT. Translation: CASSLALAGGTDTQYF.

The genes are TRBV5-4 and TRBJ1-2, with D perhaps matching TRBD1 (5 bases). Between the trimmed V and J ends, which lost 5 bases and 8 bases, there was a span of 19 bases. There are 14 residues in the CDR3. Looked up from germline, CDR1 is SGHNT and CDR2 is YYREEE (reference sequence). Written as DNA, the CDR3 is TGTGCCAGCAGGGAGGGACCGTGGAGAGGCGGCTACACCTTC. It translates to CASREGPWRGGYTF.

This chain joins TRBV5-4 and TRBJ2-3; 7 nucleotides align to TRBD1. This CDR3 contains 16 residues. Losses at the gene ends were 0 bases for V and 2 bases for J; bases not matched to a gene: 6. Germline loops: CDR1 SGHNT, CDR2 YYREEE (reference sequence). CDR3 sequence: CASSLGDRVTTDTQYF. Written as DNA, the CDR3 is TGTGCCAGCAGCTTGGGAGACAGGGTAACCACAGATACGCAGTATTTT.

The rearrangement uses TRBV2 and TRBJ2-6; TRBD1 agrees at 8 bases. The CDR3 is 18 amino acids. Losses at the gene ends were 7 bases for V and 0 bases for J; bases not matched to a gene: 11. Germline V CDR1 and CDR2: SNHLY, FYNNEI. The CDR3 loop reads CASTRDRPTSSGANVLTF. CDR3 nucleotide sequence: TGTGCCAGCACCCGGGACAGGCCTACTAGCTCTGGGGCCAACGTCCTGACTTTC.

This chain joins TRBV28 and TRBJ2-3; D unresolved. The CDR3 contains 16 residues. V lost 3 bases and J lost 2, with 15 bases in between. CDR1 MDHEN and CDR2 SYDVKM come from the germline V gene. CDR3 residues: CASSFYRIALTDTQYF. DNA for the CDR3: TGTGCCAGCAGTTTTTATCGGATAGCCCTCACAGATACGCAGTATTTT.

V and J are TRBV28 and TRBJ1-3; maybe TRBD1 (6 bases). V dropped 7 bases and J dropped 5 bases, with 12 bases sitting between them. This CDR3 is built from 13 residues. Per the germline V gene, CDR1 is MDHEN and CDR2 is SYDVKM. The CDR3 region has the DNA TGTGCCAGCATCGAAAGGGGGAGAAACACCATATATTTT. Residues: CASIERGRNTIYF.

This clone is medium-sized within its sample. The DNA of the CDR3 is TGTGCCAGCAGTGAAGCTCTAGTTGGGAGACTAGAAGACAATGAGCAGTTCTTC. Amino acid sequence: CASSEALVGRLEDNEQFF. The genes are TRBV2 and TRBJ2-1; weak D call: TRBD2 (6 bases). CDR1 and CDR2 (germline): SNHLY, FYNNEI. CDR3 length equals 18 residues. The V and J ends lost 0 bases and 5 bases respectively, with 20 bases between them.

This clone occurred once. The chain is built from TRBV5-1 and TRBJ2-4, with D possibly TRBD2 on 7 matching bases. The ends were cut back, 4 bases at V and 3 bases at J, with 14 bases in the middle. This CDR3 comprises 15 residues. CDR1 and CDR2 (germline): SGHRS, YFSETQ. The CDR3 here is CASSPEGGVKNIQYF. Here the CDR3 DNA reads TGCGCCAGCAGCCCGGAAGGGGGGGTCAAAAACATTCAGTACTTC.

This clone has just one count. V and J are TRBV2 and TRBJ2-7; TRBD2 matches 10 bases. With V trimmed by 1 base and J by 4 bases, 4 bases remained unmatched. Germline V lookup: CDR1 SNHLY, CDR2 FYNNEI. The CDR3 has 15 residues. As DNA, the CDR3 is TGTGCCAGCAGTGAAGGGCTAGCGGGAGTGTACGAGCAGTACTTC. Its protein is CASSEGLAGVYEQYF.

This chain joins TRBV6-4 and TRBJ2-2; D gene ambiguous. The CDR3 contains 14 residues. Germline assignment: CDR1 MRHNA and CDR2 SNTAGT. Trimming removed 0 bases at V and 1 base at J, with 3 bases between. CDR3 in DNA: TGTGCCAGCAGTGACTCTGGGAACACCGGGGAGCTGTTTTTT. It is translated as CASSDSGNTGELFF.

This sequence joins TRBV6-7 and TRBJ1-2; weak D call: TRBD1 (5 bases). TRBV6-7 is given ORF status, its function remaining uncertain. V lost 6 bases and J lost 2, with 13 bases in between. CDR3 length equals 14 residues. Written as DNA, the CDR3 is TGTGCCAGCAGCCCGCAGGGAGTAAACTATGGCTACACCTTC. This encodes CASSPQGVNYGYTF.

The gene calls are TRBV7-7 and TRBJ2-1; 9 bases match TRBD1. V lost 2 bases to trimming and J lost 5 bases; unmatched junction nucleotides: 4. The CDR3 length is 15 residues. The germline gives CDR1 SSHAT, CDR2 FNYEAQ (reference sequence). Here the CDR3 reads CASSLYGQGNNEQFF. CDR3 in DNA: TGTGCCAGCAGCTTATATGGACAGGGGAACAATGAGCAGTTCTTC.

The chain carries TRBV5-5 and TRBJ1-4; possible D gene TRBD1, 6 bases. CDR3 length equals 13 residues. V was pared by 9 bases and J by 5 bases, with 14 bases between. Germline V CDR1 and CDR2: SGHKS, YYEKEE (reference sequence). This CDR3 is CATQGSYNEKLFF. The CDR3 DNA sequence: TGTGCCACCCAGGGGAGCTACAATGAAAAACTGTTTTTT.

The sample holds a few counts of this clone. This CDR3 is also generated by other DNA sequences in the sample. The V gene is TRBV5-1, the J gene TRBJ2-7, with 8 bases that match TRBD1. The CDR3 covers 14 residues. Looked up from germline, CDR1 is SGHRS and CDR2 is YFSETQ. V gave up 4 bases and J gave up 3 bases; unmatched junction bases: 6. The CDR3: CASSVGTGLYEQYF. CDR3 DNA: TGCGCCAGCAGCGTCGGGACAGGTCTCTACGAGCAGTACTTC.

J is TRBJ2-7 and V is TRBV6-1, with D tentatively TRBD1 (5 bases). The CDR3 runs to 12 residues. Germline lookup yields CDR1 MNHNS and CDR2 SASEGT. The V and J ends lost 6 bases and 3 bases respectively, with 9 bases between them. The CDR3 region is CASRATVYEQYF. CDR3 DNA: TGTGCCAGCAGGGCGACAGTCTACGAGCAGTACTTC.

The chain couples TRBV11-2 to TRBJ2-7, with 11 bases fitting TRBD1. The germline CDR1 and CDR2 sequences are SGHAT and FQNNGV. This CDR3 comprises 14 residues. V shed 5 bases and J 4 bases; nucleotides not matched to a gene: 4. The chain's CDR3 is CASSGGTGGYEQYF. CDR3 DNA sequence: TGTGCCAGCAGCGGCGGGACAGGGGGTTACGAGCAGTACTTC.

The chain uses TRBV7-9 and TRBJ2-3; D possibly uses TRBD1 or TRBD2 (5 bases each). Trimming took off 2 bases at V and 6 bases at J, with 18 bases between the two ends. Germline V lookup: CDR1 SEHNR, CDR2 FQNEAQ (reference sequence). The CDR3 is 16 amino acids. The chain's CDR3 is CASSLTGTTHMDTQYF. The CDR3 DNA is TGTGCCAGCAGCTTAACGGGGACGACCCACATGGATACGCAGTATTTT.

J is TRBJ2-1 and V is TRBV15; the match to TRBD2 covers 9 bases. V dropped 4 bases and J dropped 5; count of bases not matched to a gene: 15. Germline assignment: CDR1 LNHNV and CDR2 YYDKDF (reference sequence). The CDR3 extends over 18 amino acids. CDR3 sequence (DNA): TGTGCCACCAGCACGTCTAGCGGGGCCCGCCGGGGGAACAATGAGCAGTTCTTC. This translates into CATSTSSGARRGNNEQFF. The complete variable domain, with remaining parts taken from reference TRBV15 and TRBJ2-1, reads DAMVIQNPRYQVTQFGKPVTLSCSQTLNHNVMYWYQQKSSQAPKLLFHYYDKDFNNEADTPDNFQSRRPNTSFCFLDIRSPGLGDTAMYLCATSTSSGARRGNNEQFFGPGTRLTVL.

This sequence joins TRBV7-9 and TRBJ2-2, with no clear D. Trimming pared 4 bases from V and 7 bases from J, leaving 7 bases between. CDR3 length: 12 amino acids. Germline V gene data show CDR1 as SEHNR and CDR2 as FQNEAQ (reference sequence). CDR3 amino acids: CASSSVLGELFF. CDR3 nucleotides: TGTGCCAGCAGCTCGGTCCTCGGGGAGCTGTTTTTT. The full variable domain, completed using reference TRBV7-9 and TRBJ2-2, is DTGVSQNPRHKITKRGQNVTFRCDPISEHNRLYWYRQTLGQGPEFLTYFQNEAQLEKSRLLSDRFSAERPKGSFSTLEIQRTEQGDSAMYLCASSSVLGELFFGEGSRLTVL.